One and the same sample provided the 26 T cell receptor beta chains below, sequenced in a study of T cell clusters in autoimmune cytopenias. Each sample's input was 200 to 300 ng genomic DNA, 35,000 to 40,000 genome equivalents. TRB rearrangements were amplified by touch-down multiplex PCR with mixed TRB-A/B primers. TCRdb re-called the multiplex PCR reads and gives one entry per CDR3 protein, without DNA. Its listing shows thousands of distinct CDR3 sequences. Input material: peripheral blood. These receptors came from a human donor with an autoimmune cytopenia or autoimmune hepatitis (not recorded which).

The V and J genes are TRBV18 and TRBJ2-5; without DNA, the TCRdb call of TRBD2 cannot be checked. The CDR3 sequence is 12 residues long. Germline loops: CDR1 KGHSH, CDR2 LQKENI. The CDR3 sequence is CASSTLDETQYF.

This rearrangement joins TRBV6-6 to TRBJ2-1; TCRdb gives TRBD1 as the D gene, but with no DNA this cannot be confirmed. The CDR3 has 18 residues. CDR1 MNHNY and CDR2 SVGAGI come from the germline V gene (reference sequence). This chain's CDR3 is CASSSPAAAGKSYNEQFF.

The chain has TRBV30 and TRBJ2-1; the D gene TCRdb calls, TRBD1, cannot be checked with no DNA. The CDR3 spans 14 residues. Germline values: CDR1 GTSNPN, CDR2 SVGIG (reference sequence). CDR3 in amino acids: CAWSVIRAVDEQFF.

The chain has TRBV29-1 and TRBJ1-1. Germline V lookup: CDR1 SQVTM, CDR2 ANQGSEA. The CDR3 totals 14 residues. CDR3 amino acids: CSVEDPGGPTEAFF.

This clonotype shows up as medium-sized (0.01 to 0.1%) by frequency. The chain joins TRBV27 to TRBJ2-6; there is no DNA to check the TCRdb D call of TRBD1. This CDR3 region has 16 residues. The V gene's germline CDR1 is MNHEY and CDR2 SMNVEV (reference sequence). CDR3 protein: CASSRQGAAGANVLTF.

This chain links TRBV5-6 with TRBJ2-1; without DNA, the TCRdb call of TRBD2 cannot be checked. The length of the CDR3 is 14 residues. Looked up from germline, CDR1 is SGHDT and CDR2 is YYEEEE. This CDR3 reads CASSHRLVGNEQFF.

The CDR3: CASSDYRDRSGNTIYF. The rearrangement uses TRBV13 and TRBJ1-3; TCRdb designates TRBD1, a call that cannot be tested without DNA. CDR1 and CDR2 from the germline V gene are PRHDT and FYEKMQ (reference sequence). This CDR3 has 16 amino acids.

The rearrangement uses TRBV30 and TRBJ2-2; absent DNA, TCRdb's TRBD1 call cannot be checked. Germline CDR1 and CDR2: GTSNPN and SVGIG (reference sequence). The CDR3 totals 14 residues. This chain's CDR3 is CAWSTGAGTGELFF.

According to its frequency, this clonotype is medium-sized. The rearrangement uses TRBV5-4 and TRBJ2-1; TCRdb lists TRBD2, though no DNA is available to test this call. Germline V CDR1 and CDR2: SGHNT, YYREEE (reference sequence). The CDR3 sequence is 15 residues long. This CDR3 reads CASSSVGEGRNEQFF.

This clonotype counts as medium-sized by frequency. The chain has TRBV7-2 and TRBJ2-7; the TRBD2 assignment by TCRdb is unverifiable without DNA. CDR3 length equals 14 residues. CDR1 is SGHTA and CDR2 is FQGNSA in the germline V gene. CDR3 residues: CASSFRTNSYEQYF.

V gene TRBV30 combines with J gene TRBJ2-7; the D gene TCRdb calls, TRBD1, cannot be checked with no DNA. CDR1 and CDR2 (germline): GTSNPN, SVGIG (reference sequence). This CDR3 spans 13 amino acids. The chain's CDR3 is CAWLQVGGSEQYF.

The chain links TRBV18 to TRBJ1-6; TCRdb returns TRBD1, unconfirmable since there is no DNA. From germline, CDR1 is KGHSH and CDR2 LQKENI. The CDR3 extends over 15 amino acids. This CDR3 is CASSGQVIYNSPLHF. Complete variable domain (other parts from reference TRBV18 and TRBJ1-6): NAGVMQNPRHLVRRRGQEARLRCSPMKGHSHVYWYRQLPEEGLKFMVYLQKENIIDESGMPKERFSAEFPKEGPSILRIQQVVRGDSAAYFCASSGQVIYNSPLHFGNGTRLTVT.

This clonotype ranks as medium-sized (0.01 to 0.1%) in terms of frequency. This chain links TRBV19 with TRBJ2-6; TCRdb's D call of TRBD1 is untestable without DNA. The CDR3 is 18 amino acids. Per germline, CDR1 LNHDA and CDR2 SQIVND (reference sequence). Here the CDR3 reads CASSIGGGTISGANVLTF.

By frequency, this clonotype is medium-sized (0.01 to 0.1%). This sequence joins TRBV29-1 and TRBJ2-5; TCRdb's D call of TRBD1 is untestable without DNA. The germline V gene has CDR1 SQVTM and CDR2 ANQGSEA. The CDR3 consists of 13 residues. CDR3 region: CSVESFRVETQYF.

This clonotype registers medium-sized by frequency. The chain couples TRBV19 to TRBJ2-1; checking the TCRdb D call of TRBD1 is not possible without DNA. The length of the CDR3 is 16 residues. CDR1 LNHDA and CDR2 SQIVND come from the germline V gene (reference sequence). This CDR3 is CASNTHLPGAYNEQFF.

This clonotype is labeled medium-sized based on frequency. The rearrangement links TRBV6-5 to TRBJ2-3; TCRdb outputs TRBD1, but without DNA this stays unchecked. From germline, CDR1 is MNHEY and CDR2 SVGAGI. This CDR3 spans 15 amino acids. The CDR3 sequence is CASSQDRASTDTQYF.

This clonotype is classed as medium-sized by frequency. The chain recombines TRBV11-1 with TRBJ2-3; as DNA is missing, the TRBD1 call by TCRdb cannot be tested. Germline V CDR1 and CDR2: SGHAT, FQDESV (reference sequence). CDR3 length equals 14 residues. The CDR3 sequence: CASSLTVSTDTQYF.

The rearrangement links TRBV6-1 to TRBJ2-7; TCRdb indicates TRBD2, and absent DNA this call remains unverified. The CDR3 length is 15 residues. Germline CDR1 MNHNS, CDR2 SASEGT. This CDR3 is CASSSLAGSNYEQYF.

The chain carries TRBV6-2 or TRBV6-3 and TRBJ1-2. The germline V gene encodes CDR1 MNHEY and CDR2 SVGEGT. This CDR3 region has 13 residues. Here the CDR3 reads CASRGEPDYGYTF.

The chain employs TRBV6-5 and TRBJ1-1. CDR3 size: 14 residues. Germline loops: CDR1 MNHEY, CDR2 SVGAGI. The CDR3 protein is CASSPRGRGTEAFF.

This clonotype is called medium-sized based on its frequency. The chain is built from TRBV29-1 and TRBJ1-1; TCRdb designates TRBD1, a call that cannot be tested without DNA. CDR1 and CDR2 from the germline V gene are SQVTM and ANQGSEA. The CDR3 contains 13 residues. The CDR3 protein is CSVAEDTAGVAFF. The full variable domain, with the rest looked up from reference TRBV29-1 and TRBJ1-1, is SAVISQKPSRDICQRGTSLTIQCQVDSQVTMMFWYRQQPGQSLTLIATANQGSEATYESGFVIDKFPISRPNLTFSTLTVSNMSPEDSSIYLCSVAEDTAGVAFFGQGTRLTVV.

V usage is TRBV18 and J usage is TRBJ2-7. Looked up from germline, CDR1 is KGHSH and CDR2 is LQKENI. The CDR3 sequence is 15 residues long. CDR3 sequence reads: CASSPAIGRAYEQYF.

This sequence joins TRBV7-9 and TRBJ2-1; TCRdb names TRBD1, which stays unverified in the absence of DNA. CDR1 is SEHNR, CDR2 FQNEAQ, per germline (reference sequence). The CDR3 is 15 amino acids. CDR3 in amino acids: CASSLRGSRLDEQFF.

V and J are TRBV27 and TRBJ2-1; the D call from TCRdb, TRBD1, cannot be confirmed without DNA. The germline CDR1 and CDR2 sequences are MNHEY and SMNVEV (reference sequence). There are 15 residues in the CDR3. The CDR3 sequence: CASSTPIGSDNEQFF.

This sequence joins TRBV6-2 or TRBV6-3 and TRBJ2-5; the TCRdb call, TRBD1, lacks DNA for checking. The germline CDR1 and CDR2 sequences are MNHEY and SVGEGT. The CDR3 contains 15 residues. This chain's CDR3 is CASRRDRGPLETQYF.

This clonotype shows up as medium-sized (0.01 to 0.1%) by frequency. The chain carries TRBV19 and TRBJ2-3; TCRdb selects TRBD1, and the lack of DNA leaves this call unchecked. This CDR3 spans 16 amino acids. CDR1 and CDR2 from the germline V gene are LNHDA and SQIVND (reference sequence). The CDR3 is CASSTRPDSYTDTQYF.